This is a list of T cell receptor beta chains from one sample in a study of T cell repertoires in aging, cancer and after chemotherapy. TCRdb analysed the multiplex PCR reads with MiXCR anew, one entry per CDR3 protein. The sample includes some 2,500 distinct CDR3 sequences, around 23% of them seen just once. The sequenced material came from blood. These receptors all stem from a human donor with a solid tumor. The CDR3 runs from the conserved cysteine through the conserved F or W. A D gene is named only where the DNA matches it firmly. Rows give clone size only sometimes, using once, few, many, or a class for an expanded clone.

V gene: TRBV12-3/TRBV12-4; D gene: TRBD2; J gene: TRBJ2-1; clone size: large; CDR3 DNA: TGTGCCAGCAGTTTAGCGCGGCTAGCGGGAGAGCAGTTCTTC; CDR3 protein: CASSLARLAGEQFF
V gene: TRBV27; D gene: .; J gene: TRBJ2-4; clone size: medium-sized; CDR3 DNA: TGTGCCAGCAGTTTAGGGGGGAACATTCAGTACTTC; CDR3 protein: CASSLGGNIQYF
V gene: TRBV27; D gene: .; J gene: TRBJ1-4; clone size: .; CDR3 DNA: TGTGCCAGCAGTAAACAGGGAGGGGGGGAAAAACTGTTTTTT; CDR3 protein: CASSKQGGGEKLFF
V gene: TRBV6-5; D gene: .; J gene: TRBJ2-2; clone size: .; CDR3 DNA: TGTGCCAGCAGGGCCACCGGGGAGCTGTTTTTT; CDR3 protein: CASRATGELFF
V gene: TRBV27; D gene: .; J gene: TRBJ1-2; clone size: medium-sized; CDR3 DNA: TGTGCCAGCAGTCTCAGACAAGACCTGAGCTACACCTTC; CDR3 protein: CASSLRQDLSYTF
V gene: TRBV4-3; D gene: TRBD2; J gene: TRBJ2-7; clone size: medium-sized; CDR3 DNA: TGCGCCAGCAGCCCAAAGCGGGAGGTATCCTACGAGCAGTACTTC; CDR3 protein: CASSPKREVSYEQYF
V gene: TRBV20-1; D gene: TRBD1; J gene: TRBJ1-5; clone size: few; CDR3 DNA: TGCAGTGCTAGAGGGACCGGGACAGCGCATCAGCCCCAGCATTTT; CDR3 protein: CSARGTGTAHQPQHF
V gene: TRBV6-6; D gene: .; J gene: TRBJ2-7; clone size: medium-sized; CDR3 DNA: TGTGCCAGCAGTTACTCGGGGCAGTACTCCTCCGAGCAGTACTTC; CDR3 protein: CASSYSGQYSSEQYF
V gene: TRBV6-1; D gene: TRBD2; J gene: TRBJ2-1; clone size: medium-sized; CDR3 DNA: TGTGCCAGCAGTGAACCCGCTAGCGGGGCCCCCATGCAGTTCTTC; CDR3 protein: CASSEPASGAPMQFF
V gene: TRBV28; D gene: TRBD1; J gene: TRBJ1-1; clone size: once; CDR3 DNA: TGTGCCAGCACGCGGACAGGCTACTCGGCCCGGGACACTGAAGCTTTCTTT; CDR3 protein: CASTRTGYSARDTEAFF
V gene: TRBV11-2; D gene: TRBD1; J gene: TRBJ1-4; clone size: few; CDR3 DNA: TGTGCCAGCAGCTCGGGGACAGGGGGCCTGAGCGATGAAAAACTGTTTTTT; CDR3 protein: CASSSGTGGLSDEKLFF
V gene: TRBV6-6; D gene: .; J gene: TRBJ1-2; clone size: once; CDR3 DNA: TGTGCCAGCAGTTACGTAAGAGGGGGCTACACCTTC; CDR3 protein: CASSYVRGGYTF
V gene: TRBV27; D gene: .; J gene: TRBJ2-7; clone size: medium-sized; CDR3 DNA: TGTGCCAGCAGTTTATCGGACACCGTCTCCTACGAGCAGTACTTC; CDR3 protein: CASSLSDTVSYEQYF
V gene: TRBV12-3/TRBV12-4; D gene: .; J gene: TRBJ1-4; clone size: large; CDR3 DNA: TGTGCCAGCCTCGGAGGTGGGGAAAAACTGTTTTTT; CDR3 protein: CASLGGGEKLFF
V gene: TRBV19; D gene: .; J gene: TRBJ2-1; clone size: medium-sized; CDR3 DNA: TGTGCCAGTAGTATAGGTTGGGGGGCCCTTTACAATGAGCAGTTCTTC; CDR3 protein: CASSIGWGALYNEQFF